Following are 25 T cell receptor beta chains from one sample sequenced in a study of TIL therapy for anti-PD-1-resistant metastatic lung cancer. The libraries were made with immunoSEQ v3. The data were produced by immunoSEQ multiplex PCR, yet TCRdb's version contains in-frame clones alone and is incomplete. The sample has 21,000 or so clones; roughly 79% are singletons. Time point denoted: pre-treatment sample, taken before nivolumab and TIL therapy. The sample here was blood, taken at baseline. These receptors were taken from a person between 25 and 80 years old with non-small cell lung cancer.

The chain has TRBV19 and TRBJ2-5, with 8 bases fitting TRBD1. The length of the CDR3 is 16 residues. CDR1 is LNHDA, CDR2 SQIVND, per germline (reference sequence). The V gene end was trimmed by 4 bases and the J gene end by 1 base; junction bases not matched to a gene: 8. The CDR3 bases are TGTGCCAGTAGTACCTTCAGGACAGGGCGCCAAGAGACCCAGTACTTC. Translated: CASSTFRTGRQETQYF. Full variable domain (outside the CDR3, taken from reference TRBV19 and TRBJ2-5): DGGITQSPKYLFRKEGQNVTLSCEQNLNHDAMYWYRQDPGQGLRLIYYSQIVNDFQKGDIAEGYSVSREKKESFPLTVTSAQKNPTAFYLCASSTFRTGRQETQYFGPGTRLLVL.

The CDR3 DNA reads as TGCGCCAGCAGCTTGGACAGCCTGAACACTGAAGCTTTCTTT. It specifies CASSLDSLNTEAFF. The V call is TRBV5-1, the J call TRBJ1-1; D ambiguous. Germline V gene data show CDR1 as SGHRS and CDR2 as YFSETQ. Trimming removed 0 bases at V and 0 bases at J, with 6 bases between. This CDR3 is 14 amino acids long.

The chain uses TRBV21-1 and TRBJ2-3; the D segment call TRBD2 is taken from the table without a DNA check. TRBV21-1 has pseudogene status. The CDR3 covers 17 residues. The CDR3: CASSPTMGGPGADTQYF. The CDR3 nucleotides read TGTGCCAGCAGCCCCACGATGGGGGGGCCGGGGGCAGATACGCAGTATTTT.

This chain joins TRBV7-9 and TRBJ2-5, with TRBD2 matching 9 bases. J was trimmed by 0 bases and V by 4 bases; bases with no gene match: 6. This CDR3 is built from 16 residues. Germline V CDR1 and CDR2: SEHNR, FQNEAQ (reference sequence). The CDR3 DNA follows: TGTGCCAGCAGCTCTGCAGCGGGGGGTTACCAAGAGACCCAGTACTTC. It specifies CASSSAAGGYQETQYF.

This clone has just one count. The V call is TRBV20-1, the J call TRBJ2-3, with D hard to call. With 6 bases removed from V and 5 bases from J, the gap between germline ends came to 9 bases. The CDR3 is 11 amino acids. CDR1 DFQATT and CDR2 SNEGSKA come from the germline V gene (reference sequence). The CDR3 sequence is CSATPIDTQYF. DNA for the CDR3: TGCAGTGCCACCCCGATAGATACGCAGTATTTT.

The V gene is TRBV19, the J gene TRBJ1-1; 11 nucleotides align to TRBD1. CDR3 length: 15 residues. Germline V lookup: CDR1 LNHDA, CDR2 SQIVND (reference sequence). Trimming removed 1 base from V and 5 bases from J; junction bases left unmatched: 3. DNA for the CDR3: TGTGCCAGTAGTATAGTGGGGACAGGGGGGACTGAAGCTTTCTTT. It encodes CASSIVGTGGTEAFF.

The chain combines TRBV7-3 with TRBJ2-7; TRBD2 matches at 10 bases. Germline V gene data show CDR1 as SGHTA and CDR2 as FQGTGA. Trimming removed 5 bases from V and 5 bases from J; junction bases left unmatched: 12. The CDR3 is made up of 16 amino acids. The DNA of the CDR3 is TGTGCCAGCAGCCCCTCGGTAGCGGGGGGCGGGAACGAGCAGTACTTC. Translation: CASSPSVAGGGNEQYF.

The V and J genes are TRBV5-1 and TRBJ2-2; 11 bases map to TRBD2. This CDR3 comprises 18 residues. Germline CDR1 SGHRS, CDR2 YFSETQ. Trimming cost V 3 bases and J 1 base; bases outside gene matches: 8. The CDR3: CASSSGLAVLLNTGELFF. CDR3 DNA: TGCGCCAGCAGCTCGGGACTAGCGGTTTTGTTGAACACCGGGGAGCTGTTTTTT.

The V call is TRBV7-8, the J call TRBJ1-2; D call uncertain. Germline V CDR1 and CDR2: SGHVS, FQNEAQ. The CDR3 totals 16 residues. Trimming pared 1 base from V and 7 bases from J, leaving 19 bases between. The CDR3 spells CASSLGFRGGEGGYTF. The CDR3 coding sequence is TGTGCCAGCAGCTTAGGTTTTCGGGGAGGAGAAGGTGGCTACACCTTC.

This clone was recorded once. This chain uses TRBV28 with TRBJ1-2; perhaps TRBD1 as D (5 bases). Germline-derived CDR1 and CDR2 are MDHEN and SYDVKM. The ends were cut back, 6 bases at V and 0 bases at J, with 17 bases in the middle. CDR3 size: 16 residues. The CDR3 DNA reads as TGTGCCAGCAGAGTCCCGGGACTTATAGCTAACTATGGCTACACCTTC. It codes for CASRVPGLIANYGYTF.

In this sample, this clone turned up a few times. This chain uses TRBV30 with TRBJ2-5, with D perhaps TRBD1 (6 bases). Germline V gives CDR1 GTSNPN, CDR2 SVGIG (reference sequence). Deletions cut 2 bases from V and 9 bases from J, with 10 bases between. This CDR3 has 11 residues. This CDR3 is CAWSLSGAQYF. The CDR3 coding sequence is TGTGCCTGGAGTCTTTCAGGGGCCCAGTACTTC.

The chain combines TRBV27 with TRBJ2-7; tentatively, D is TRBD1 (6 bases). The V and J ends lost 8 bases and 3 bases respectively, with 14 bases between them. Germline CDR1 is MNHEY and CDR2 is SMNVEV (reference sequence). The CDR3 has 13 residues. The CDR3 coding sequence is TGTGCCAGCTCCAGACAGGAGTTCTACGAGCAGTACTTC. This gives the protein CASSRQEFYEQYF.

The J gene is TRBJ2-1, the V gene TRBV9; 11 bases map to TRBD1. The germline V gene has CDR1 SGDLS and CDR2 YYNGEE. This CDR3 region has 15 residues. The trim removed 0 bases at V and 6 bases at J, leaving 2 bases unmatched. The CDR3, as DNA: TGTGCCAGCAGCGTAGGTGGACAGGGGGCCAATGAGCAGTTCTTC. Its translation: CASSVGGQGANEQFF. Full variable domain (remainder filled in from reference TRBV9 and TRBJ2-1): DSGVTQTPKHLITATGQRVTLRCSPRSGDLSVYWYQQSLDQGLQFLIQYYNGEERAKGNILERFSAQQFPDLHSELNLSSLELGDSALYFCASSVGGQGANEQFFGPGTRLTVL.

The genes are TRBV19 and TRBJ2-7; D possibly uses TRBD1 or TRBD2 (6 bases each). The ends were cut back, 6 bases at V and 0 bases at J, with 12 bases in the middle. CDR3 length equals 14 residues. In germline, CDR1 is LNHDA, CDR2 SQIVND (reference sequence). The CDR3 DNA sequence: TGTGCCAGTAGCACATCGGGGGCCTCCTACGAGCAGTACTTC. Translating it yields CASSTSGASYEQYF.

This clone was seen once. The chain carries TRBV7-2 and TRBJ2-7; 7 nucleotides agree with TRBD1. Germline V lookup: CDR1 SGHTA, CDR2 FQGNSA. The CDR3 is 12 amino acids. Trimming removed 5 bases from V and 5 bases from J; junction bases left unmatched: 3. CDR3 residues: CASSPGTDEQYF. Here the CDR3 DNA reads TGTGCCAGCAGCCCCGGGACAGACGAGCAGTACTTC.

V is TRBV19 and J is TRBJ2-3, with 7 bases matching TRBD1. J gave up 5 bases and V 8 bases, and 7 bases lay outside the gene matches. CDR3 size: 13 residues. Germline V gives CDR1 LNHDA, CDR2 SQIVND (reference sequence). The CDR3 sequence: CASADRDRDTQYF. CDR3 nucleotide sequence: TGTGCCAGTGCAGACAGGGATCGAGATACGCAGTATTTT. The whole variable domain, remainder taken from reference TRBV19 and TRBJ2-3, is DGGITQSPKYLFRKEGQNVTLSCEQNLNHDAMYWYRQDPGQGLRLIYYSQIVNDFQKGDIAEGYSVSREKKESFPLTVTSAQKNPTAFYLCASADRDRDTQYFGPGTRLTVL.

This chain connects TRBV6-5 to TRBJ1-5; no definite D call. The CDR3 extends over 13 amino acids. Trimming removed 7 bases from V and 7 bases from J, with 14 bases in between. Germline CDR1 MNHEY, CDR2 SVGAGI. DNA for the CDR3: TGTGCCAGCACCGCCAGAAGCGGCCAGCCCCAGCATTTT. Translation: CASTARSGQPQHF.

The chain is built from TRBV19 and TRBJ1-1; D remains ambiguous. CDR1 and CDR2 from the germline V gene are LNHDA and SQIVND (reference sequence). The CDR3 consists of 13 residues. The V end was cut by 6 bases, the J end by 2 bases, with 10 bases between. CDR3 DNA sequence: TGTGCCAGTAGGCCGAATATAAACACTGAAGCTTTCTTT. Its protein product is CASRPNINTEAFF.

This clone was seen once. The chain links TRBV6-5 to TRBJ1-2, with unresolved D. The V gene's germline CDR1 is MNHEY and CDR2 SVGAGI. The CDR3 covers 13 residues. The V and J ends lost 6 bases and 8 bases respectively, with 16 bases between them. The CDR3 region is CASSIAGYEGYTF. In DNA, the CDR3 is TGTGCCAGCAGCATCGCAGGCTACGAGGGCTACACCTTC.

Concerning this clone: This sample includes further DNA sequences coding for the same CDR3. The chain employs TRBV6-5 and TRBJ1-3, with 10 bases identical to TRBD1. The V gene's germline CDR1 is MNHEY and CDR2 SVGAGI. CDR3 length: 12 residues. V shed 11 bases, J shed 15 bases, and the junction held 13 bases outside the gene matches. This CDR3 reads CARGRGGDRGYF. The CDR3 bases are TGTGCCCGCGGGAGGGGGGGGGACAGGGGATATTTT.

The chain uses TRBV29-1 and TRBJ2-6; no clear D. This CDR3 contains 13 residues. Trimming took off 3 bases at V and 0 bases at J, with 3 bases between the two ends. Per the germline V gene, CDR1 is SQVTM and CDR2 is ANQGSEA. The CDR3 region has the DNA TGCAGCGTTGAGTCCTCTGGGGCCAACGTCCTGACTTTC. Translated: CSVESSGANVLTF. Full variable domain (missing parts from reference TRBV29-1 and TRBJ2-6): SAVISQKPSRDICQRGTSLTIQCQVDSQVTMMFWYRQQPGQSLTLIATANQGSEATYESGFVIDKFPISRPNLTFSTLTVSNMSPEDSSIYLCSVESSGANVLTFGAGSRLTVL.

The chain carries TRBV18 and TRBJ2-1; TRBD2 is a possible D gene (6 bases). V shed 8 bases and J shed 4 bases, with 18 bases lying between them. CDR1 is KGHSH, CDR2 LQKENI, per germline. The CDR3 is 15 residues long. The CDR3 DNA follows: TGTGCCAGCAAACACGGGGGAGGCGGGTACAATGAGCAGTTCTTC. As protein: CASKHGGGGYNEQFF.

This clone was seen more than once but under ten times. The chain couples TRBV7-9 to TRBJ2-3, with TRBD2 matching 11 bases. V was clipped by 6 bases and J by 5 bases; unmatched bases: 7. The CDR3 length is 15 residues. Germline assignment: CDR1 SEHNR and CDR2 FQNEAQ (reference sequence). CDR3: CASSSLAGGGDTQYF. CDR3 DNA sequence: TGTGCCAGCAGTTCTCTAGCGGGGGGAGGAGATACGCAGTATTTT.

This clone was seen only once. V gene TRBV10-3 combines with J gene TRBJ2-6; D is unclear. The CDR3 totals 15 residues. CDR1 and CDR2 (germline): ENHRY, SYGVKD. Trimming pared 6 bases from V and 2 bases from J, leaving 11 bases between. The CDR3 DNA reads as TGTGCCATCAGCGCGGTAGATACTGGGGCCAACGTCCTGACTTTC. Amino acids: CAISAVDTGANVLTF.

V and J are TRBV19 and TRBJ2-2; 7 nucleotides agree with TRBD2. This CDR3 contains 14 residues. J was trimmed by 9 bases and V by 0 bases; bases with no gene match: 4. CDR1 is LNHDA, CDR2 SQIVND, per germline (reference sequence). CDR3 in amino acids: CASSIDHGRWELFF. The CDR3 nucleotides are TGTGCCAGTAGTATAGACCACGGGAGGTGGGAGCTGTTTTTT.